The 8 T cell receptor beta chains in this list originate from one sample, sequenced in a study of OX40 agonist ivuxolimab in advanced cancers. Some clones are missing from TCRdb's copy, which holds only in-frame ones; the method was immunoSEQ multiplex PCR. The sample lists around 140,000 clones, roughly 91% occurring once. Sequencing was performed on CD4+ or CD8+ T cells sorted from blood, taken in a trial of the OX40 agonist ivuxolimab. The source of these receptors is an adult with an advanced solid tumor such as melanoma, head and neck, liver or kidney cancer.

The chain couples TRBV18 to TRBJ2-2, with D unresolved. Germline assignment: CDR1 KGHSH and CDR2 LQKENI. Trimming removed 2 bases from V and 6 bases from J, with 7 bases in between. The length of the CDR3 is 13 residues. The CDR3 sequence: CASSPLGPGELFF. Written as DNA, the CDR3 is TGTGCCAGCTCACCATTAGGGCCCGGGGAGCTGTTTTTT.

V and J are TRBV11-2 and TRBJ2-2; weak D call: TRBD2 (6 bases). The germline V gene encodes CDR1 SGHAT and CDR2 FQNNGV. The CDR3 runs 14 residues. V shed 1 base and J shed 7 bases, with 10 bases lying between them. The CDR3, as DNA: TGTGCCAGCAGCTTAGGGAGGGGAGTCGGGGAGCTGTTTTTT. It is translated as CASSLGRGVGELFF.

This clone was seen just once. This chain uses TRBV5-4 with TRBJ1-2, with TRBD1 matching 7 bases. Trimming removed 0 bases from V and 3 bases from J; junction bases left unmatched: 8. The CDR3 loop spans 16 amino acids. CDR1 and CDR2 (germline): SGHNT, YYREEE (reference sequence). In DNA, the CDR3 is TGTGCCAGCAGCTTGGAGATCAGGGGGAGCGACTATGGCTACACCTTC. This translates into CASSLEIRGSDYGYTF.

V usage is TRBV7-2 and J usage is TRBJ2-5; D is ambiguous. With 5 bases removed from V and 1 base from J, the gap between germline ends came to 11 bases. From germline, CDR1 is SGHTA and CDR2 FQGNSA. The CDR3 is 14 amino acids. CDR3 sequence reads: CASSPRAAQETQYF. CDR3 nucleotides: TGTGCCAGCAGCCCAAGGGCAGCCCAAGAGACCCAGTACTTC.

This chain joins TRBV29-1 and TRBJ2-4, with unresolved D. Germline CDR1 and CDR2: SQVTM and ANQGSEA. V was cut by 0 bases and J by 6 bases, with 3 bases left in between. This CDR3 contains 11 residues. The CDR3 sequence is CSVEEGNIQYF. The CDR3 coding sequence is TGCAGCGTTGAAGAGGGAAACATTCAGTACTTC.

The gene calls are TRBV28 and TRBJ1-1; D is possibly TRBD1 (6 bases). CDR3 length: 16 residues. Trimming shortened V by 3 bases and J by 0 bases, and 14 bases separated the two germline ends. Germline loops: CDR1 MDHEN, CDR2 SYDVKM. The CDR3 loop is CASSLILGAMNTEAFF. The DNA of the CDR3 is TGTGCCAGCAGTTTGATCCTGGGGGCGATGAACACTGAAGCTTTCTTT.

The CDR3 DNA reads TGTGCCAGCAGCTTGGCTAGGGGGGGCGGACAAGAGACCCAGTACTTC. Amino acids: CASSLARGGGQETQYF. The chain uses TRBV5-6 and TRBJ2-5; perhaps TRBD2 as D (7 bases). Germline V gene sequence: CDR1 SGHDT, CDR2 YYEEEE. Trimming left V 0 bases short and J 2 bases short, with 14 bases between. The length of the CDR3 is 16 residues. The whole variable domain, filled in from reference TRBV5-6 and TRBJ2-5, reads DAGVTQSPTHLIKTRGQQVTLRCSPKSGHDTVSWYQQALGQGPQFIFQYYEEEERQRGNFPDRFSGHQFPNYSSELNVNALLLGDSALYLCASSLARGGGQETQYFGPGTRLLVL.

This chain links TRBV19 with TRBJ2-5; the D gene is possibly TRBD1 (5 bases). V was trimmed by 5 bases and J by 1 base, leaving 23 bases between them. This CDR3 is built from 18 residues. CDR1 and CDR2 (germline): LNHDA, SQIVND (reference sequence). The CDR3 DNA is TGTGCCAGTAGTCCCATGGCCCTCCTAACAGGAGTCCAAGAGACCCAGTACTTC. Translated, it gives CASSPMALLTGVQETQYF.